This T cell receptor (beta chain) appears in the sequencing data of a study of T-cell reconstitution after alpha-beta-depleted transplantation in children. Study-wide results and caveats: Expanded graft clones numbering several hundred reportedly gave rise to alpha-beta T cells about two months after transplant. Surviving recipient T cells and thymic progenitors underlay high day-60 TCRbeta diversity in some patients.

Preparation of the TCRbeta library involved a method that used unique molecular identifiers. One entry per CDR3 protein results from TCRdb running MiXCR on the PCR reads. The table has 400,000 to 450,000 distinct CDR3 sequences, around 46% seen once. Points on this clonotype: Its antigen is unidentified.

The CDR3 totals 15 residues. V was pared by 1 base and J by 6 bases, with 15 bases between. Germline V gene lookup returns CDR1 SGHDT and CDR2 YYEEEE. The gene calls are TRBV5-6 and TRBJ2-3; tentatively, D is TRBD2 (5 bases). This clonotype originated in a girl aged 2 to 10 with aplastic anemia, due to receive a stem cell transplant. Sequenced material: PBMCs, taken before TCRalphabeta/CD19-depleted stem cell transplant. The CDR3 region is CASSLYSSSWDTQYF. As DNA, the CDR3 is TGTGCCAGCAGCTTGTACAGTTCTAGCTGGGATACGCAGTATTTT.